The 25 T cell receptor beta chains in this list originate from one sample, sequenced in a study of T cell responses to AZD1222 COVID-19 vaccine. Generated by immunoSEQ multiplex PCR, the TCRdb table keeps only in-frame clones and is missing some. The repertoire holds 90,000 to 150,000 clones, with roughly 90% as singletons. The sequencing here drew on peripheral blood, taken 28 days after the second dose of the MenACWY control vaccine. The receptors derive from an adult who received the MenACWY meningococcal vaccine as a control.

The chain couples TRBV3-1 (or the pseudogene TRBV3-2) to TRBJ2-2, with 8 bases aligning to TRBD2. The CDR3 length is 15 residues. Per the germline V gene, CDR1 is LGHDT and CDR2 is YNNKEL (reference sequence). After removal of 4 bases from V and 5 bases from J, the junction contained 6 bases not matched to a gene. Here the CDR3 DNA reads TGTGCCAGCAGCCCCTCTGGCGGGGGGACCGGGGAGCTGTTTTTT. This gives the protein CASSPSGGGTGELFF.

The chain carries TRBV24-1 and TRBJ1-2; 9 bases line up with TRBD1. V shed 3 bases, J shed 6 bases, and the junction held 10 bases outside the gene matches. Germline CDR1 KGHDR, CDR2 SFDVKD. This CDR3 contains 16 residues. DNA for the CDR3: TGTGCCACCAGTGATCCGTTAATGGGACAGGGCCATGGCTACACCTTC. Protein: CATSDPLMGQGHGYTF.

The chain couples TRBV25-1 to TRBJ1-4, with a tentative D call TRBD1 (6 bases). Germline CDR1 and CDR2: MGHDK and SYGVNS. V lost 0 bases, J lost 12 bases, and 11 bases lay in between. This CDR3 has 13 amino acids. In DNA form, the CDR3 reads TGTGCCAGCAGTGAATATATCAGGGGCGAACTGTTTTTT. Protein sequence: CASSEYIRGELFF.

This chain links TRBV5-6 with TRBJ1-6; D gene unclear. In germline, CDR1 is SGHDT, CDR2 YYEEEE. Trimming removed 2 bases from V and 5 bases from J, with 8 bases in between. The CDR3 extends over 14 amino acids. Here the CDR3 DNA reads TGTGCCAGCAGCTTAGTAGGGAATAATTCACCCCTCCACTTT. It encodes CASSLVGNNSPLHF.

V and J are TRBV9 and TRBJ1-1; 8 nucleotides line up with TRBD1. The germline V gene encodes CDR1 SGDLS and CDR2 YYNGEE. The length of the CDR3 is 15 residues. V trimming: 3 bases; J trimming: 2 bases; junction bases outside the gene matches: 6. The CDR3 reads CASSAEDRVNTEAFF. CDR3 bases: TGTGCCAGCAGCGCCGAGGACAGGGTAAACACTGAAGCTTTCTTT.

V is TRBV15 and J is TRBJ1-4; possible D gene TRBD1, 6 bases. The V end was cut by 0 bases, the J end by 5 bases, with 13 bases between. Per germline, CDR1 LNHNV and CDR2 YYDKDF (reference sequence). The CDR3 sequence is 16 residues long. CDR3 sequence reads: CATSRDLGAKNEKLFF. CDR3 bases: TGTGCCACCAGCAGAGATCTGGGGGCGAAGAATGAAAAACTGTTTTTT.

The CDR3 region has the DNA TGTGCCAGCGAGCCGGGACAGGGTAATGAAAAACTGTTTTTT. Protein product: CASEPGQGNEKLFF. The chain combines TRBV7-9 with TRBJ1-4; TRBD1 matches at 9 bases. This CDR3 has 14 residues. J lost 4 bases, V lost 8 bases, and 5 bases had no gene match. Germline lookup yields CDR1 SEHNR and CDR2 FQNEAQ (reference sequence). The full variable domain, completed using reference TRBV7-9 and TRBJ1-4, is DTGVSQNPRHKITKRGQNVTFRCDPISEHNRLYWYRQTLGQGPEFLTYFQNEAQLEKSRLLSDRFSAERPKGSFSTLEIQRTEQGDSAMYLCASEPGQGNEKLFFGSGTQLSVL.

This clone has only one observation. The rearrangement uses TRBV5-1 and TRBJ1-5, with D possibly TRBD1 on 6 matching bases. V lost 4 bases, J lost 0 bases, and 11 bases lay in between. The CDR3 is made up of 15 amino acids. Germline values: CDR1 SGHRS, CDR2 YFSETQ. Written as DNA, the CDR3 is TGCGCCAGCAGCCTGACGACAGGTAGCAATCAGCCCCAGCATTTT. Encoded protein: CASSLTTGSNQPQHF.

This chain links TRBV3-1 (or the pseudogene TRBV3-2) with TRBJ2-1; no definite D call. This CDR3 region has 12 residues. V was shortened by 5 bases and J by 0 bases, with 2 bases between the two germline ends. Germline CDR1 and CDR2: LGHDT and YNNKEL (reference sequence). The CDR3: CASSFSYNEQFF. Here the CDR3 DNA reads TGTGCCAGCAGCTTCTCCTACAATGAGCAGTTCTTC.

The chain combines TRBV28 with TRBJ2-7; the match to TRBD2 covers 8 bases. Per germline, CDR1 MDHEN and CDR2 SYDVKM. The CDR3 runs to 16 residues. Losses at the gene ends were 4 bases for V and 6 bases for J; bases not matched to a gene: 14. The CDR3 nucleotides read TGTGCCAGCAGTTCTCTTACGGGACTAGTCCGTCTCGAGCAGTACTTC. It codes for CASSSLTGLVRLEQYF.

This chain connects TRBV7-9 to TRBJ2-7; D ambiguous. Trimming took 1 base from V and 4 from J, leaving 11 bases between them. Per germline, CDR1 SEHNR and CDR2 FQNEAQ (reference sequence). The CDR3 extends over 14 amino acids. The CDR3 is CASSLVGKSYEQYV. In DNA form, the CDR3 reads TGTGCCAGCAGCTTAGTAGGGAAGAGTTACGAGCAGTACGTC.

This chain uses TRBV7-9 with TRBJ1-1; D is ambiguous. The CDR3 runs 12 residues. CDR1 and CDR2 (germline): SEHNR, FQNEAQ (reference sequence). Trimming pared 5 bases from V and 1 base from J, leaving 5 bases between. DNA for the CDR3: TGTGCCAGCAGCACCCAGAACACTGAAGCTTTCTTT. Translated: CASSTQNTEAFF.

The chain links TRBV5-4 to TRBJ2-3; D gene uncertain. Germline V gene data show CDR1 as SGHNT and CDR2 as YYREEE (reference sequence). V was pared by 0 bases and J by 5 bases, with 1 base between. CDR3 length equals 11 residues. CDR3 sequence reads: CASSLVDTQYF. The CDR3 DNA sequence: TGTGCCAGCAGCTTGGTAGATACGCAGTATTTT.

The DNA for the CDR3 is TGTGCCAGCAGCTCCCCTGACTCGGACGGGTACGAGCAGTACTTC. Protein product: CASSSPDSDGYEQYF. The chain links TRBV7-9 to TRBJ2-7, with D uncertain. This CDR3 contains 15 residues. The germline CDR1 and CDR2 sequences are SEHNR and FQNEAQ (reference sequence). Trimming shortened V by 4 bases and J by 4 bases, and 17 bases separated the two germline ends.

The V gene is TRBV11-2, the J gene TRBJ1-1; a weak D match, TRBD1 (6 bases). CDR1 and CDR2 from the germline V gene are SGHAT and FQNNGV. CDR3 length: 14 amino acids. V lost 5 bases and J 0 bases, leaving 10 bases between the germline ends. The CDR3: CASSKGHLNTEAFF. The CDR3 DNA is TGTGCCAGCAGCAAGGGACACTTGAACACTGAAGCTTTCTTT.

The genes are TRBV25-1 and TRBJ1-1; 8 nucleotides match TRBD1. Germline assignment: CDR1 MGHDK and CDR2 SYGVNS. V dropped 7 bases and J dropped 4; count of bases not matched to a gene: 5. The CDR3 is made up of 13 amino acids. The CDR3 sequence is CASTWTGPTEAFF. DNA of the CDR3: TGTGCCAGCACCTGGACAGGGCCCACTGAAGCTTTCTTT. Drawing the rest from reference TRBV25-1 and TRBJ1-1, the complete variable domain is EADIYQTPRYLVIGTGKKITLECSQTMGHDKMYWYQQDPGMELHLIHYSYGVNSTEKGDLSSESTVSRIRTEHFPLTLESARPSHTSQYLCASTWTGPTEAFFGQGTRLTVV.

In DNA, the CDR3 is TGTGCCAGCAGAAATGGGCACGGGATCACTGAAGCTTTCTTT. This codes for CASRNGHGITEAFF. V is TRBV28 and J is TRBJ1-1, with D uncertain. The V gene lost 6 bases and the J gene lost 4 bases, with 15 bases spanning the gap. The CDR3 extends over 14 amino acids. The germline V gene encodes CDR1 MDHEN and CDR2 SYDVKM.

This rearrangement joins TRBV12-3 or TRBV12-4 to TRBJ1-5; D not resolved. Trimming shortened V by 2 bases and J by 0 bases, and 2 bases separated the two germline ends. The CDR3 consists of 13 residues. This CDR3 reads CASSLHSNQPQHF. Written as DNA, the CDR3 is TGTGCCAGCAGTTTACATAGCAATCAGCCCCAGCATTTT.

The V and J genes are TRBV27 and TRBJ2-1; tentatively, D is TRBD2 (6 bases). CDR1 is MNHEY and CDR2 is SMNVEV in the germline V gene (reference sequence). This CDR3 is 14 amino acids long. Trimming removed 3 bases from V and 6 bases from J, with 12 bases in between. CDR3 in DNA: TGTGCCAGCAGTTTCTCGGGGGTAATCAATGAGCAGTTCTTC. Amino acid sequence: CASSFSGVINEQFF.

V is TRBV4-1 and J is TRBJ2-3, with D possibly being TRBD1 (6 bases). This CDR3 comprises 17 residues. CDR1 is MGHRA and CDR2 is YSYEKL in the germline V gene. V was trimmed by 5 bases and J by 0 bases, leaving 18 bases between them. The CDR3 DNA sequence: TGCGCCAGCAGCATCCTCGCCGTCCAGGGGAGCACAGATACGCAGTATTTT. This translates into CASSILAVQGSTDTQYF.

The V call is TRBV13, the J call TRBJ2-6; no definite D call. Trimming removed 0 bases at V and 5 bases at J, with 5 bases between. Germline assignment: CDR1 PRHDT and CDR2 FYEKMQ (reference sequence). This CDR3 spans 14 amino acids. The CDR3 DNA reads as TGTGCCAGCAGCTTAGGACTGCGGGCCAACGTCCTGACTTTC. Amino acid sequence: CASSLGLRANVLTF.

V and J are TRBV9 and TRBJ1-2; tentatively, D is TRBD1 (5 bases). The V gene's germline CDR1 is SGDLS and CDR2 YYNGEE. V lost 5 bases and J lost 3, with 11 bases in between. The CDR3 consists of 13 residues. The CDR3 bases are TGTGCCAGCAGAACCGACAGTCACTATGGCTACACCTTC. It is translated as CASRTDSHYGYTF.

This chain uses TRBV2 with TRBJ1-1; perhaps TRBD1 as D (6 bases). V was clipped by 6 bases and J by 4 bases, with 15 bases between them. CDR3 length: 14 residues. CDR1 and CDR2 from the germline V gene are SNHLY and FYNNEI. CDR3 loop: CASSATTGTTEAFF. CDR3 DNA sequence: TGTGCCAGCAGCGCTACTACAGGGACCACTGAAGCTTTCTTT.

The chain has TRBV7-9 and TRBJ1-1; unclear D gene. Germline values: CDR1 SEHNR, CDR2 FQNEAQ (reference sequence). V lost 3 bases, J lost 1 base, and 6 bases lay in between. CDR3 length equals 13 residues. The DNA for the CDR3 is TGTGCCAGCAGCTTCACAGCGAACACTGAAGCTTTCTTT. Translation gives CASSFTANTEAFF.

The J gene is TRBJ2-2, the V gene TRBV9; 8 nucleotides agree with TRBD2. The germline V gene has CDR1 SGDLS and CDR2 YYNGEE. After removal of 4 bases from V and 2 bases from J, the junction contained 16 bases not matched to a gene. This CDR3 is built from 19 residues. In nucleotides, the CDR3 is TGTGCCAGCAGCTTACCCCGGGGGAGCGGGGGCCGTAACACCGGGGAGCTGTTTTTT. Its translation: CASSLPRGSGGRNTGELFF.